This T cell receptor beta chain was sequenced for a study of shared clonotypes between healthy human individuals. Whole-study results and caveats: As a rule, naive subsets had a larger estimated richness than memory subsets.

Note on this clone: The antigen is unknown.

Clones were sequenced by immunoSEQ multiplex PCR, and TCRdb holds only the in-frame ones, with some missing. The sample consists of roughly 2 million clones, roughly 94% of them appearing once. The receptor was derived from a man between 18 and 35 years old in good health. The sample consisted of naive CD4+ T cells sorted from blood. Specified subset: CD45RA+ positively selected.

The CDR3 nucleotides read TGTGCCAGCAGTGAACTCCACAATCAGCCCCAGCATTTT. Protein product: CASSELHNQPQHF. The chain joins TRBV6-1 to TRBJ1-5; D not certain. Germline V CDR1 and CDR2: MNHNS, SASEGT. This CDR3 has 13 residues. Trimming took 2 bases from V and 3 from J, leaving 5 bases between them.